This T cell receptor beta chain was captured by sequencing in a study of PD-L1 blockade in urothelial cancer. Assay: immunoSEQ multiplex PCR; the TCRdb copy retains only in-frame clones and omits some. Of 90,000 to 100,000 clones listed, around 89% were seen once; the top ten hold around 1.5%. Time point here: pretreatment peripheral blood. The TCR originated in a man between 60 and 75 years old with urothelial cancer. The specimen comprised PBMCs, sampled around atezolizumab (anti-PD-L1) treatment.

As DNA, the CDR3 is TGCGCCAGCACCACAGGGGGCAACTCTGGAAACACCATATATTTT. It yields the protein CASTTGGNSGNTIYF. The genes are TRBV10-1 and TRBJ1-3, with TRBD1 matching over 9 bases. Germline V gene data show CDR1 as WNHNN and CDR2 as SYGVQD (reference sequence). The CDR3 spans 15 residues. J gave up 0 bases and V 7 bases, and 4 bases lay outside the gene matches.